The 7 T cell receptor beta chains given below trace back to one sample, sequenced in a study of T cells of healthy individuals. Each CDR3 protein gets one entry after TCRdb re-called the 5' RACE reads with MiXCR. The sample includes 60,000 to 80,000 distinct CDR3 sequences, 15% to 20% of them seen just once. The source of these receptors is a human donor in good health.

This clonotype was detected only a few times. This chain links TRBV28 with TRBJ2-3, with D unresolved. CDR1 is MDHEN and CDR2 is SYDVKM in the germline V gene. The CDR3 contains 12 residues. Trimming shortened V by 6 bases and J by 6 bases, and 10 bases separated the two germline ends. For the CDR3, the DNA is TGTGCCAGCAGCTCCCCGAGGGATACGCAGTATTTT. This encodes CASSSPRDTQYF.

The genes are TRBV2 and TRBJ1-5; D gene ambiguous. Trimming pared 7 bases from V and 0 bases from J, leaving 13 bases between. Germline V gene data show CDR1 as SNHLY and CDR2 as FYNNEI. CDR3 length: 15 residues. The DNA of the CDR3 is TGTGCCAGCAATACCGGGATATATAGCAATCAGCCCCAGCATTTT. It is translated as CASNTGIYSNQPQHF.

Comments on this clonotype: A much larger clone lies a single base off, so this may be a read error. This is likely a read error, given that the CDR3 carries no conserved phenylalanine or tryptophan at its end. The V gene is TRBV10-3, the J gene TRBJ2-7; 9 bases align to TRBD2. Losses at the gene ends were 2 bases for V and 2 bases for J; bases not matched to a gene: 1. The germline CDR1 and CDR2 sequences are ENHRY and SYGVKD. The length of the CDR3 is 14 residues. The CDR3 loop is CAISERTSAYEQYY. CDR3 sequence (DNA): TGTGCCATCAGTGAGAGGACTAGCGCCTACGAGCAGTACTAC.

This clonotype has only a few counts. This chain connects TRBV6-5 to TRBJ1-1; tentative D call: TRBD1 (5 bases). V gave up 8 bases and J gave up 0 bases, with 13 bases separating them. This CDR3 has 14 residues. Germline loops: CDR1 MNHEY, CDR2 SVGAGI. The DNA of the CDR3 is TGTGCCAGCGGAACTACAGGAATGAACACTGAAGCTTTCTTT. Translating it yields CASGTTGMNTEAFF.

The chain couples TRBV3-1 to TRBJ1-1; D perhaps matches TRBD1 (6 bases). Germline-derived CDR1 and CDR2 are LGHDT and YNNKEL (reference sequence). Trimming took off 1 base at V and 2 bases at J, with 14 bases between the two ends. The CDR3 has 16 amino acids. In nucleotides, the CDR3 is TGTGCCAGCAGCCAAGCGGCAGGGGTCGTAAACACTGAAGCTTTCTTT. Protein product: CASSQAAGVVNTEAFF.

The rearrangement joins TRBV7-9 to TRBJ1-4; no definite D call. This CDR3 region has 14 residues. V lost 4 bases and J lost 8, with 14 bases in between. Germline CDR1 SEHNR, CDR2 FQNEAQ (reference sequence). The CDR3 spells CASSSLNGGEKLFF. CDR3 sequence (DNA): TGTGCCAGCAGCTCCCTTAATGGTGGGGAAAAACTGTTTTTT.

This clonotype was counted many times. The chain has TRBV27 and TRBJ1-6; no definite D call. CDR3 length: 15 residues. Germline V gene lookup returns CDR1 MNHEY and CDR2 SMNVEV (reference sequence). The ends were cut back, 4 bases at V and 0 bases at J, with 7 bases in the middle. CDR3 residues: CASSSVSSYNSPLHF. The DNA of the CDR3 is TGTGCCAGCAGTTCGGTGAGCTCCTATAATTCACCCCTCCACTTT.